Listed here are 2 T cell receptor beta chains from one sample, sequenced in a study of shared clonotypes between healthy human individuals. Profiled with immunoSEQ multiplex PCR; TCRdb holds only in-frame clones, not every one. Altogether roughly 500,000 clones are present, 76% being singletons, with the ten largest covering around 13%. The sample comprised PBMCs. Receptors were obtained from a woman aged 40 to 49 in good health. Some clones in this sample may be carry-over from other donors' samples.

This clone was counted once. A much larger clone differs by one base, so this may be a read error. The CDR3 DNA follows: TGTGCCAGCAGCCGACAGGGACCCTACGAGCAGTACTTC. Translating gives CASSRQGPYEQYF. This chain connects TRBV27 to TRBJ2-7, with 7 nucleotides matching TRBD1. J was trimmed by 2 bases and V by 6 bases; bases with no gene match: 4. Germline V gene sequence: CDR1 MNHEY, CDR2 SMNVEV (reference sequence). This CDR3 has 13 amino acids.

The rearrangement joins TRBV7-9 to TRBJ2-7, with TRBD2 matching 13 bases. The V gene end was trimmed by 2 bases and the J gene end by 2 bases; junction bases not matched to a gene: 3. The CDR3 covers 16 residues. CDR1 is SEHNR and CDR2 is FQNEAQ in the germline V gene (reference sequence). CDR3 residues: CASSLPGTSGAYEQYF. CDR3 in DNA: TGTGCCAGCAGCTTACCCGGGACTAGCGGGGCCTACGAGCAGTACTTC.